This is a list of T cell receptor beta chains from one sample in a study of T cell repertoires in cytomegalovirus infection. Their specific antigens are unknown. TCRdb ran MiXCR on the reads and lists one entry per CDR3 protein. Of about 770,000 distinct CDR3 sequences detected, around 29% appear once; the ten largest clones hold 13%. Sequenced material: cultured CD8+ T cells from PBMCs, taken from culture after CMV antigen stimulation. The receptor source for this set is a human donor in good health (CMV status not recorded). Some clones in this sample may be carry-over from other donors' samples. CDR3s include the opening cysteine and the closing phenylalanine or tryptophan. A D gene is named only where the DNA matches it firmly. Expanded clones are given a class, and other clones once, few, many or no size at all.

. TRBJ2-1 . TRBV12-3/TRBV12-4 CASSSQGGSGYNEQFF TGTGCCAGCAGTTCCCAGGGGGGCTCGGGATACAATGAGCAGTTCTTC
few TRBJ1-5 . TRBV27 CASRKGGAWRPQHF TGTGCCAGCCGTAAGGGGGGCGCGTGGAGACCCCAGCATTTT
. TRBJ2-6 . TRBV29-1 CSVEARVEESSGANVLTF TGCAGCGTTGAAGCCCGGGTCGAGGAATCCTCTGGGGCCAACGTCCTGACTTTC
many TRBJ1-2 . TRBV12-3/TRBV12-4 CASSLWTSGGYTF TGTGCCAGCAGTTTATGGACCTCAGGGGGCTACACCTTC
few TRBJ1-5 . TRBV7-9 CASSRPGGAQPQHF TGTGCCAGCAGCCGGCCCGGCGGGGCTCAGCCCCAGCATTTT
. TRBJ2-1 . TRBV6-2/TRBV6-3 CASSFDFPSLDNEQFF TGTGCCAGCAGTTTCGATTTTCCCTCACTTGACAATGAGCAGTTCTTC
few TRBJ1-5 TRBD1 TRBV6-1 CAPGGARQPQHF TGTGCCCCAGGGGGCGCGAGGCAGCCCCAGCATTTT
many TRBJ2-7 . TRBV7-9 CASSLGTGYYEQYF TGTGCCAGCAGCTTAGGGACGGGGTACTACGAGCAGTACTTC
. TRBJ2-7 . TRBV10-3 CAIRENGYYEQYF TGTGCCATCAGGGAAAACGGATACTACGAGCAGTACTTC
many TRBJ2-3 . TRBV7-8 CASGAGTGGTDTQYF TGTGCCAGCGGGGCGGGGACCGGCGGCACAGATACGCAGTATTTT